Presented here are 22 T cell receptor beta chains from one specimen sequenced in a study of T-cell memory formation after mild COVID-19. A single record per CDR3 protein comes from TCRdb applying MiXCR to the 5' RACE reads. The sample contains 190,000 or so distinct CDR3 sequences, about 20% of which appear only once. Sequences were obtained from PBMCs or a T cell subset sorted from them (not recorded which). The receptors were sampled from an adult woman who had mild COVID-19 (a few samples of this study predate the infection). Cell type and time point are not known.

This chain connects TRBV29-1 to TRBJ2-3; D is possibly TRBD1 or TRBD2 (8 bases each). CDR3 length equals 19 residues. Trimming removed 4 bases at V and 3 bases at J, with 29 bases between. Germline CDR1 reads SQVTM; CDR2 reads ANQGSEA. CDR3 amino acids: CSVAGGTGTGTSTTDTQYF. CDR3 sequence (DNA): TGCAGCGTTGCCGGGGGGACAGGTACCGGGACTAGTACGACAGATACGCAGTATTTT.

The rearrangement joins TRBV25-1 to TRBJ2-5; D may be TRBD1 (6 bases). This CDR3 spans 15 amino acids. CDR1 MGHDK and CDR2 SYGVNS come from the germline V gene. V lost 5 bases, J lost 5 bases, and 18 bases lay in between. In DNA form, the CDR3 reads TGTGCCAGCAGTCCAGAGGGGGAGAGCGAGGAGACCCAGTACTTC. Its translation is CASSPEGESEETQYF.

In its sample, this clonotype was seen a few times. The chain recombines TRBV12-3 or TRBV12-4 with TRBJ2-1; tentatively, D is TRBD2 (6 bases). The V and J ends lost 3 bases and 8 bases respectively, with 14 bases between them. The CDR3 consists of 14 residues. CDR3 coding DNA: TGTGCCAGCAGTTTTGCCCTAGGAGGGGATGAGCAGTTCTTC. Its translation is CASSFALGGDEQFF.

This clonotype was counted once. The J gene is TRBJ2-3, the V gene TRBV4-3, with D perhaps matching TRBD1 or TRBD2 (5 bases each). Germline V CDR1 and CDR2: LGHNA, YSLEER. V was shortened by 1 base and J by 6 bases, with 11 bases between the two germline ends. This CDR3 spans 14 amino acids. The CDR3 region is CASSQAEGSDTQYF. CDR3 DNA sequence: TGCGCCAGCAGCCAAGCCGAGGGGTCTGATACGCAGTATTTT.

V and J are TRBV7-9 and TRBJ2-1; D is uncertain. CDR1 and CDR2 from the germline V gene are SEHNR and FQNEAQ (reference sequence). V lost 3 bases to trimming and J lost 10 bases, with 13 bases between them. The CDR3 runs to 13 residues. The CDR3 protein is CASSFPPLEEQFF. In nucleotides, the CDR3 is TGTGCCAGCAGCTTCCCCCCTTTGGAAGAGCAGTTCTTC.

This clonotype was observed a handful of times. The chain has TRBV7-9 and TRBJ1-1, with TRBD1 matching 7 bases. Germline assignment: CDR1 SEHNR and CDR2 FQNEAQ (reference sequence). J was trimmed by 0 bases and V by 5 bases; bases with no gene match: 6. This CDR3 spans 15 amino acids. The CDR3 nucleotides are TGTGCCAGCAGCGTAAGACAGGGCCTGAACACTGAAGCTTTCTTT. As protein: CASSVRQGLNTEAFF.

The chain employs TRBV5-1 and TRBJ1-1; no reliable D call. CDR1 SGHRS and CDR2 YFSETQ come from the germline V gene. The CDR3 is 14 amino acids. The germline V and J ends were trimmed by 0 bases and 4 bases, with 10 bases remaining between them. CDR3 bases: TGCGCCAGCAGCTTGGGACCGTGGAGCACTGAAGCTTTCTTT. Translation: CASSLGPWSTEAFF. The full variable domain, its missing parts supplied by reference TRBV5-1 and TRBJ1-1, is KAGVTQTPRYLIKTRGQQVTLSCSPISGHRSVSWYQQTPGQGLQFLFEYFSETQRNKGNFPGRFSGRQFSNSRSEMNVSTLELGDSALYLCASSLGPWSTEAFFGQGTRLTVV.

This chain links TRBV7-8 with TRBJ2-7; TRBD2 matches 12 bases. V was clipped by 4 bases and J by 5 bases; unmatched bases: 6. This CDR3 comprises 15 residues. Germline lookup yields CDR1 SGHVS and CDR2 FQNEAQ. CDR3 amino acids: CASSSLAGGFDEQYF. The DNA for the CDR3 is TGTGCCAGCAGCTCCCTAGCGGGAGGGTTTGACGAGCAGTACTTC.

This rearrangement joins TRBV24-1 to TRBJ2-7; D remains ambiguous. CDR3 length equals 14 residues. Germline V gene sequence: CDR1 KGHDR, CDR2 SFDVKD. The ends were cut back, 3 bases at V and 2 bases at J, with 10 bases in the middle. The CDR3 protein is CATSDHGPAYEQYF. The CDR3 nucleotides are TGTGCCACCAGTGATCACGGGCCAGCCTACGAGCAGTACTTC.

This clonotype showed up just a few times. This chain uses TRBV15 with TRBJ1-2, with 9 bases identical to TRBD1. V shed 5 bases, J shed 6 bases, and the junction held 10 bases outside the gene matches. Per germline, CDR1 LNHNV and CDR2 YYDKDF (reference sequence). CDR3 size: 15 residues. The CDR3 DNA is TGTGCCACCAGCCTACGGGACAGGGACGTGCATGGCTACACCTTC. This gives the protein CATSLRDRDVHGYTF.

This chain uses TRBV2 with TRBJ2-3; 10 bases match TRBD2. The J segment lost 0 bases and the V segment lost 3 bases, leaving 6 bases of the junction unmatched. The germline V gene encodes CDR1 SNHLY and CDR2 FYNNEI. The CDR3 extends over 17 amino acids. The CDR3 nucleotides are TGTGCCAGCAGTGACCTACTAGCGGGATTAAGCACAGATACGCAGTATTTT. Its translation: CASSDLLAGLSTDTQYF.

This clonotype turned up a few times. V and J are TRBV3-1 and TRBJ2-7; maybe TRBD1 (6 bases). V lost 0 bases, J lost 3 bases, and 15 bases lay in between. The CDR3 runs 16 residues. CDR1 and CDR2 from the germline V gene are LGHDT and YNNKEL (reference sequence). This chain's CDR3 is CASSQDLTGHFYEQYF. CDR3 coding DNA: TGTGCCAGCAGCCAAGATCTCACGGGACACTTCTACGAGCAGTACTTC.

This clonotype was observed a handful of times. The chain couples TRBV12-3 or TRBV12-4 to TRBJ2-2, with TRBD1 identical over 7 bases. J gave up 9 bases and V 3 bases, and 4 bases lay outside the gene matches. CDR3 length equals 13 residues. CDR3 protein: CASSFVRGWELFF. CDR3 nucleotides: TGTGCCAGCAGTTTTGTCAGGGGGTGGGAGCTGTTTTTT.

CDR3 nucleotide sequence: TGTGCCAGCAGGCCCGGGGGGTACTCTGAAGCTTTCTTT. Translated: CASRPGGYSEAFF. The V call is TRBV11-3, the J call TRBJ1-1, with D possibly being TRBD1 (5 bases). The CDR3 runs to 13 residues. Looked up from germline, CDR1 is SGHNT and CDR2 is YENEEA. The V and J ends lost 6 bases and 6 bases respectively, with 14 bases between them.

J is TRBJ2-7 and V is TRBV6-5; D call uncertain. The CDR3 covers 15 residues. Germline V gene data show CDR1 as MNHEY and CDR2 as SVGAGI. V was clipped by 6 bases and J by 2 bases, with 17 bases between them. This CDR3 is CASSGSASRTYEQYF. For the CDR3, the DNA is TGTGCCAGCAGCGGTTCGGCGAGTCGTACCTACGAGCAGTACTTC.

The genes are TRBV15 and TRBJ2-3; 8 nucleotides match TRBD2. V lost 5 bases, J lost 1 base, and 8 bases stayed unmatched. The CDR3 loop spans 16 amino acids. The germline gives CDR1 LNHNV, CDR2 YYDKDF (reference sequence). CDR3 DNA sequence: TGTGCCACCAGCGCCAAAGCGGGAGTCGGCACAGATACGCAGTATTTT. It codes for CATSAKAGVGTDTQYF.

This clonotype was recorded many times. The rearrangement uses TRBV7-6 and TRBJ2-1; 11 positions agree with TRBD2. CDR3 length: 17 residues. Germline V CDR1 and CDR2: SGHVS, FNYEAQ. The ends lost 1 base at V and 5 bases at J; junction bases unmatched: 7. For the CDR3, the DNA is TGTGCCAGCAGCTTAGATTTAGCGGGAGGGGAAAACAATGAGCAGTTCTTC. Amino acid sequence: CASSLDLAGGENNEQFF.

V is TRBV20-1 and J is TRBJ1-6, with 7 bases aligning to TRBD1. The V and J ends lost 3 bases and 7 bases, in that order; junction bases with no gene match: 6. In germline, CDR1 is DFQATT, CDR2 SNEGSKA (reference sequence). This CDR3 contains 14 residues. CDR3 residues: CSARGGTENSPLHF. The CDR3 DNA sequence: TGCAGTGCTAGGGGCGGGACAGAGAATTCACCCCTCCACTTT.

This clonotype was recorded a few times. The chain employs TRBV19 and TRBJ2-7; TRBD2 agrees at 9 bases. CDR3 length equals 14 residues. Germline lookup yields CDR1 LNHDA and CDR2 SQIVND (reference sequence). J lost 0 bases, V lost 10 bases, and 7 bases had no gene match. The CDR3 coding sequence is TGTGCCACAACCGATAGCGGGGGCTCCTACGAGCAGTACTTC. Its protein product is CATTDSGGSYEQYF.

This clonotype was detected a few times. Written as DNA, the CDR3 is TGTGCCAGCAGCCAAGATAATCACGGCAACTATGGCTACACCTTC. It yields the protein CASSQDNHGNYGYTF. The chain uses TRBV4-2 and TRBJ1-2; no definite D call. Trimming took off 0 bases at V and 2 bases at J, with 10 bases between the two ends. The length of the CDR3 is 15 residues. Germline V gene sequence: CDR1 LGHNA, CDR2 YNFKEQ.

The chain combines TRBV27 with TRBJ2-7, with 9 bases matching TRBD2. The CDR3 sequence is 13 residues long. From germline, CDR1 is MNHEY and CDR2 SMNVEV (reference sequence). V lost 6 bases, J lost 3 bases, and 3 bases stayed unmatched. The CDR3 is CASRTSGFYEQYF. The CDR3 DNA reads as TGTGCCAGCAGGACTAGCGGCTTCTACGAGCAGTACTTC.

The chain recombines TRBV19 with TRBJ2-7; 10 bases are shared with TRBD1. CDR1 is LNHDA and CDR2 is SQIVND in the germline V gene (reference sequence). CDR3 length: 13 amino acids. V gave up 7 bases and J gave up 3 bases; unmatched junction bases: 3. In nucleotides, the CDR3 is TGTGCCAGTACCGGGACAGGGGACTACGAGCAGTACTTC. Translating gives CASTGTGDYEQYF.